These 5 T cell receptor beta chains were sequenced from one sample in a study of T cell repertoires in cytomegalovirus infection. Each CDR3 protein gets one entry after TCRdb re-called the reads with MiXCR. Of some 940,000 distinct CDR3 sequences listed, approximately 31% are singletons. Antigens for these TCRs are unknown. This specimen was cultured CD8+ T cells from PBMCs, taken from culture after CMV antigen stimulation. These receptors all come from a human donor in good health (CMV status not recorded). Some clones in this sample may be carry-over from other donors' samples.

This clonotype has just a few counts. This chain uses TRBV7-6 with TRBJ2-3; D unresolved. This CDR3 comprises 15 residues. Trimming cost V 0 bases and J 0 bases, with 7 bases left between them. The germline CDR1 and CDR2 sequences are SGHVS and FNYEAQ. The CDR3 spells CASSLAGWSTDTQYF. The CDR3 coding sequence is TGTGCCAGCAGCTTAGCCGGGTGGAGCACAGATACGCAGTATTTT.

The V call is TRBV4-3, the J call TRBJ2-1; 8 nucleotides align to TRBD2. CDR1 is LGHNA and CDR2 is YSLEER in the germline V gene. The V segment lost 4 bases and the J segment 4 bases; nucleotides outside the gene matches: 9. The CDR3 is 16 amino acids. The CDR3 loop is CASSPRELAEYNEQFF. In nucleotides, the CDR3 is TGCGCCAGCAGCCCCCGTGAACTAGCGGAGTACAATGAGCAGTTCTTC.

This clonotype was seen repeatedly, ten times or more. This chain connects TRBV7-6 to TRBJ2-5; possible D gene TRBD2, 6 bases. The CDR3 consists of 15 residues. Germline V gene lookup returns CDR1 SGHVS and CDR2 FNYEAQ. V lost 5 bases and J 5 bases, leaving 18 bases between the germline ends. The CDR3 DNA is TGTGCCAGCAGCCGGAGGGAGGCGACCGTGGAGACCCAGTACTTC. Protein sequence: CASSRREATVETQYF.

The CDR3 loop is CASSLVPDRRFTNEKLFF. The CDR3 DNA reads as TGTGCCAGCAGCTTAGTGCCCGACAGGCGGTTCACTAATGAAAAACTGTTTTTT. V and J are TRBV7-6 and TRBJ1-4; D perhaps matches TRBD1 (6 bases). Trimming left V 1 base short and J 2 bases short, with 17 bases between. This CDR3 is built from 18 residues. Germline V CDR1 and CDR2: SGHVS, FNYEAQ.

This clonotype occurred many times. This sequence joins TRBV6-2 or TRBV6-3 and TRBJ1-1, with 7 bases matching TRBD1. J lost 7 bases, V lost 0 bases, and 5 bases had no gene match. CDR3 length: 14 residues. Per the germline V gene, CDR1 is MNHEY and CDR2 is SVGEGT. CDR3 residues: CASSYSLGTVEAFF. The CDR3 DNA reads TGTGCCAGCAGTTACTCCCTCGGGACAGTTGAAGCTTTCTTT.